Listed below are T cell receptor beta chains from one sample, sequenced in a study of blood T cells in healthy people across ages. TCRdb called the 5' RACE reads again in MiXCR, with one record for every CDR3 protein. The sample has 1.5 million to 2 million distinct CDR3 sequences, roughly 30% seen once. The sequenced sample consisted of blood. These receptor sequences come from a woman under 40 in good health. CDR3s include the opening cysteine and the closing phenylalanine or tryptophan. The order of the fields is clone size, D gene, J gene, V gene, CDR3 protein, CDR3 DNA. A D gene is named only where the DNA matches it firmly. For some rows the clone size is stated as once, few or many, or as a class when expanded; others skip it.

clone size: few
D gene: .
J gene: TRBJ2-5
V gene: TRBV24-1
CDR3 protein: CATSLGGAKRETQYF
CDR3 DNA: TGTGCCACCAGCTTGGGGGGGGCCAAGAGAGAGACCCAGTACTTC

clone size: .
D gene: .
J gene: TRBJ1-3
V gene: TRBV7-9
CDR3 protein: CSSSPQGNSGNTIYF
CDR3 DNA: TGTTCCAGCAGCCCTCAGGGGAACTCTGGAAACACCATATATTTT

clone size: .
D gene: .
J gene: TRBJ2-3
V gene: TRBV10-1
CDR3 protein: CASSEGGTTDTQYF
CDR3 DNA: TGCGCCAGCAGTGAGGGAGGAACCACAGATACGCAGTATTTT

clone size: .
D gene: .
J gene: TRBJ2-1
V gene: TRBV15
CDR3 protein: CATSSEVHNEQFF
CDR3 DNA: TGTGCCACCAGCTCGGAGGTCCACAATGAGCAGTTCTTC

clone size: .
D gene: .
J gene: TRBJ1-5
V gene: TRBV20-1
CDR3 protein: CSARGDRQPQHF
CDR3 DNA: TGCAGTGCTAGAGGCGATCGGCAGCCCCAGCATTTT

clone size: many
D gene: TRBD2
J gene: TRBJ2-1
V gene: TRBV12-3/TRBV12-4
CDR3 protein: CASRRTSGGFDEQFF
CDR3 DNA: TGTGCCAGCAGACGGACTAGCGGGGGATTCGATGAGCAGTTCTTC

clone size: few
D gene: .
J gene: TRBJ2-7
V gene: TRBV25-1
CDR3 protein: CAINWRDYEQYF
CDR3 DNA: TGTGCCATCAACTGGAGGGATTACGAGCAGTACTTC

clone size: few
D gene: .
J gene: TRBJ1-4
V gene: TRBV7-9
CDR3 protein: CASSSTTVEEKLFF
CDR3 DNA: TGTGCCAGCAGCTCCACGACAGTGGAGGAAAAACTGTTTTTT

clone size: .
D gene: .
J gene: TRBJ2-7
V gene: TRBV6-6
CDR3 protein: CASSCEGGGYEQYF
CDR3 DNA: TGTGCCAGCAGTTGTGAAGGGGGGGGCTACGAGCAGTACTTC

clone size: few
D gene: .
J gene: TRBJ2-1
V gene: TRBV7-2
CDR3 protein: CASSYNVGREQFF
CDR3 DNA: TGTGCCAGCAGCTATAACGTGGGCAGGGAGCAGTTCTTC

clone size: .
D gene: .
J gene: TRBJ1-2
V gene: TRBV12-3/TRBV12-4
CDR3 protein: CASSSEYYGYTF
CDR3 DNA: TGTGCCAGCAGTTCGGAATACTATGGCTACACCTTC

clone size: few
D gene: TRBD2
J gene: TRBJ2-5
V gene: TRBV7-2
CDR3 protein: CASSAGVAGDRETQYF
CDR3 DNA: TGTGCCAGCAGCGCGGGGGTAGCGGGAGATAGGGAGACCCAGTACTTC

clone size: once
D gene: TRBD2
J gene: TRBJ2-1
V gene: TRBV5-6
CDR3 protein: CASSLRTSGGVYEQFF
CDR3 DNA: TGTGCCAGCAGCTTGAGGACTAGCGGGGGGGTATACGAGCAGTTCTTC

clone size: .
D gene: .
J gene: TRBJ2-7
V gene: TRBV27
CDR3 protein: CASSLGLWYEQYF
CDR3 DNA: TGTGCCAGCAGTTTAGGCTTATGGTACGAGCAGTACTTC

clone size: few
D gene: .
J gene: TRBJ2-3
V gene: TRBV14
CDR3 protein: CASSSAGGYTDAQYF
CDR3 DNA: TGTGCCAGCAGCTCCGCGGGTGGCTACACAGATGCGCAGTATTTT

clone size: .
D gene: .
J gene: TRBJ2-1
V gene: TRBV10-3
CDR3 protein: CAISPSSGQGGRNEQFF
CDR3 DNA: TGTGCCATCAGCCCAAGTAGCGGGCAGGGGGGTAGGAATGAGCAGTTCTTC

clone size: .
D gene: .
J gene: TRBJ2-3
V gene: TRBV7-9
CDR3 protein: CASSWGVDTQYF
CDR3 DNA: TGTGCCAGCAGCTGGGGGGTAGATACGCAGTATTTT

clone size: many
D gene: .
J gene: TRBJ2-3
V gene: TRBV5-5
CDR3 protein: CASRTRGVFSDTQYF
CDR3 DNA: TGTGCCAGCAGGACCAGGGGGGTGTTCTCAGATACGCAGTATTTT

clone size: .
D gene: .
J gene: TRBJ2-7
V gene: TRBV19
CDR3 protein: CASSMGTPGYEQYF
CDR3 DNA: TGTGCCAGTAGTATGGGGACACCCGGCTACGAGCAGTACTTC

clone size: few
D gene: .
J gene: TRBJ1-2
V gene: TRBV2
CDR3 protein: CASREGGEGYGYTF
CDR3 DNA: TGTGCCAGCCGCGAAGGCGGTGAGGGATATGGCTACACCTTC

clone size: few
D gene: .
J gene: TRBJ2-7
V gene: TRBV7-6
CDR3 protein: CAGSQEPYEQYF
CDR3 DNA: TGTGCCGGCAGCCAGGAGCCCTACGAGCAGTACTTC

clone size: many
D gene: .
J gene: TRBJ2-7
V gene: TRBV7-9
CDR3 protein: CASSPGTPTYEQYF
CDR3 DNA: TGTGCCAGCAGCCCTGGGACACCCACCTACGAGCAGTACTTC

clone size: few
D gene: .
J gene: TRBJ2-5
V gene: TRBV5-5
CDR3 protein: CASSWAPGRETQYF
CDR3 DNA: TGTGCCAGCAGCTGGGCTCCGGGAAGAGAGACCCAGTACTTC

clone size: few
D gene: TRBD2
J gene: TRBJ2-7
V gene: TRBV5-5
CDR3 protein: CASGLRLSSGSRGYEQYF
CDR3 DNA: TGTGCCAGCGGCTTGAGGTTGTCAAGCGGGAGCCGGGGCTACGAGCAGTACTTC

clone size: .
D gene: TRBD2
J gene: TRBJ2-1
V gene: TRBV5-1
CDR3 protein: CASSQIAGANNEQFF
CDR3 DNA: TGCGCCAGCAGCCAAATAGCGGGGGCCAACAATGAGCAGTTCTTC

clone size: .
D gene: TRBD1
J gene: TRBJ1-1
V gene: TRBV6-1
CDR3 protein: CASSATDRAHTEAFF
CDR3 DNA: TGTGCCAGCAGTGCAACGGACAGGGCGCACACTGAAGCTTTCTTT

clone size: .
D gene: .
J gene: TRBJ2-7
V gene: TRBV5-1
CDR3 protein: CASSSDQPSYEQYF
CDR3 DNA: TGCGCCAGCAGCTCGGACCAACCATCCTACGAGCAGTACTTC

clone size: few
D gene: .
J gene: TRBJ1-4
V gene: TRBV7-9
CDR3 protein: CAWEPERLTEKLFF
CDR3 DNA: TGTGCATGGGAACCAGAGCGCCTTACTGAAAAACTGTTTTTT

clone size: .
D gene: TRBD2
J gene: TRBJ2-2
V gene: TRBV20-1
CDR3 protein: CSSKRGNTGELFF
CDR3 DNA: TGCAGTTCAAAGCGGGGGAACACCGGGGAGCTGTTTTTT

clone size: few
D gene: TRBD2
J gene: TRBJ2-5
V gene: TRBV9
CDR3 protein: CASSPAGLTQQYF
CDR3 DNA: TGTGCCAGCAGCCCGGCGGGACTAACCCAACAGTACTTC

clone size: .
D gene: .
J gene: TRBJ2-3
V gene: TRBV6-1
CDR3 protein: CASSEFGLSTDTQYF
CDR3 DNA: TGTGCCAGCAGTGAATTTGGGTTAAGCACAGATACGCAGTATTTT

clone size: .
D gene: .
J gene: TRBJ1-5
V gene: TRBV27
CDR3 protein: CAGSGGGSNQPQHF
CDR3 DNA: TGTGCCGGCAGCGGAGGTGGCAGCAATCAGCCCCAGCATTTT

clone size: .
D gene: TRBD1
J gene: TRBJ1-1
V gene: TRBV6-1
CDR3 protein: CASSPQGAVTEAFF
CDR3 DNA: TGTGCCAGCAGTCCACAGGGGGCCGTCACTGAAGCTTTCTTT

clone size: few
D gene: .
J gene: TRBJ2-7
V gene: TRBV3-1
CDR3 protein: CASSPLRTAVGEQYF
CDR3 DNA: TGTGCCAGCAGCCCTCTCAGGACGGCTGTAGGGGAGCAGTACTTC

clone size: many
D gene: .
J gene: TRBJ2-3
V gene: TRBV6-6
CDR3 protein: CASKNSDTQYF
CDR3 DNA: TGTGCCAGCAAGAACTCAGATACGCAGTATTTT

clone size: .
D gene: .
J gene: TRBJ1-2
V gene: TRBV4-1
CDR3 protein: CASSLSQADGYTF
CDR3 DNA: TGCGCCAGCAGCCTGTCACAGGCGGATGGCTACACCTTC

clone size: .
D gene: TRBD1
J gene: TRBJ2-7
V gene: TRBV2
CDR3 protein: CASDRDRGFFYEQYF
CDR3 DNA: TGTGCCAGTGACCGGGACAGGGGTTTCTTTTACGAGCAGTACTTC

clone size: .
D gene: .
J gene: TRBJ1-2
V gene: TRBV18
CDR3 protein: CASSPQGREAPYTF
CDR3 DNA: TGTGCCAGCTCACCACAGGGCAGGGAGGCTCCTTACACCTTC

clone size: .
D gene: TRBD1
J gene: TRBJ1-5
V gene: TRBV10-3
CDR3 protein: CAISDVTGGEQPQHF
CDR3 DNA: TGTGCCATCAGTGATGTGACAGGGGGAGAACAGCCCCAGCATTTT

clone size: few
D gene: .
J gene: TRBJ2-7
V gene: TRBV29-1
CDR3 protein: CSVGSRGRSYEQYF
CDR3 DNA: TGCAGCGTTGGGTCTAGGGGCCGCTCCTACGAGCAGTACTTC

clone size: .
D gene: .
J gene: TRBJ1-1
V gene: TRBV5-1
CDR3 protein: CASNWGGEAFF
CDR3 DNA: TGCGCCAGCAACTGGGGCGGCGAAGCTTTCTTT

clone size: many
D gene: TRBD2
J gene: TRBJ2-5
V gene: TRBV7-9
CDR3 protein: CASSPRREGRWVETQYF
CDR3 DNA: TGTGCCAGCAGCCCCCGGCGGGAGGGCCGGTGGGTAGAGACCCAGTACTTC

clone size: .
D gene: TRBD2
J gene: TRBJ2-5
V gene: TRBV28
CDR3 protein: CASSLDGSGVWETQYF
CDR3 DNA: TGTGCCAGCAGTTTAGATGGTAGCGGGGTGTGGGAGACCCAGTACTTC

clone size: .
D gene: TRBD1
J gene: TRBJ1-1
V gene: TRBV6-1
CDR3 protein: CASRPTPRDRGVGTEAFF
CDR3 DNA: TGTGCCAGCAGACCTACTCCCCGGGACAGAGGCGTTGGCACTGAAGCTTTCTTT

clone size: .
D gene: .
J gene: TRBJ2-3
V gene: TRBV5-1
CDR3 protein: CASSSNADGGTSDTQYF
CDR3 DNA: TGCGCCAGCAGCTCAAACGCCGACGGGGGTACGTCGGATACGCAGTATTTT

clone size: few
D gene: .
J gene: TRBJ1-5
V gene: TRBV6-1
CDR3 protein: CASSEVGQGAQPQHF
CDR3 DNA: TGTGCCAGCAGTGAAGTTGGGCAGGGAGCCCAGCCCCAGCATTTT